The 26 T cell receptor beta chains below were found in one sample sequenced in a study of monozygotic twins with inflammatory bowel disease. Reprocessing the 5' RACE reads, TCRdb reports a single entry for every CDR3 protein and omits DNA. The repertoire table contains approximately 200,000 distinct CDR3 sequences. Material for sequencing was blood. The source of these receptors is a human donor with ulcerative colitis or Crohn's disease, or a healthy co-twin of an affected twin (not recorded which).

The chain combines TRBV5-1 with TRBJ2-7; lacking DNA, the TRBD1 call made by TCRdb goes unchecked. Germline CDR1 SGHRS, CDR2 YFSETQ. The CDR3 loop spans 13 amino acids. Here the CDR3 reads CASSPTGEGEQYF. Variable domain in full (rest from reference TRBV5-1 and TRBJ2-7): KAGVTQTPRYLIKTRGQQVTLSCSPISGHRSVSWYQQTPGQGLQFLFEYFSETQRNKGNFPGRFSGRQFSNSRSEMNVSTLELGDSALYLCASSPTGEGEQYFGPGTRLTVT.

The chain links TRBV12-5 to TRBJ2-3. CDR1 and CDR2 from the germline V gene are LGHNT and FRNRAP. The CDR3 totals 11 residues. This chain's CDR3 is CASGYGDTQYF.

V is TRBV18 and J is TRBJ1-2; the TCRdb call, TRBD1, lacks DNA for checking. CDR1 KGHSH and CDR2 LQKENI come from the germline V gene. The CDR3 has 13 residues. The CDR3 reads CASLGQGFDGYTF.

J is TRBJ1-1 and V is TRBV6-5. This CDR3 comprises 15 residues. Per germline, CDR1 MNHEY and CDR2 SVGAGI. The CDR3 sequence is CASSYSAAMNTEAFF.

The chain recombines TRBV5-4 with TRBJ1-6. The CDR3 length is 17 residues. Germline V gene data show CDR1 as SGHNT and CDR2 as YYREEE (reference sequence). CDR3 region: CASSWSQVEELNSPLHF.

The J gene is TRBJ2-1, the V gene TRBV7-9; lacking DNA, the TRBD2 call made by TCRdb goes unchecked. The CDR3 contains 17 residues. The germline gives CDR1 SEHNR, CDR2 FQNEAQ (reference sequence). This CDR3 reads CASSSAKGLWESNEQFF.

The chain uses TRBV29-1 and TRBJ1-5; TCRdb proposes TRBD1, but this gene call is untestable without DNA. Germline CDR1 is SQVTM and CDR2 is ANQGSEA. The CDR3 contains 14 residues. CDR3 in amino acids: CSVRGGGKGQPQHF. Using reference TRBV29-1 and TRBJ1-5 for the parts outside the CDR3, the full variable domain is SAVISQKPSRDICQRGTSLTIQCQVDSQVTMMFWYRQQPGQSLTLIATANQGSEATYESGFVIDKFPISRPNLTFSTLTVSNMSPEDSSIYLCSVRGGGKGQPQHFGDGTRLSIL.

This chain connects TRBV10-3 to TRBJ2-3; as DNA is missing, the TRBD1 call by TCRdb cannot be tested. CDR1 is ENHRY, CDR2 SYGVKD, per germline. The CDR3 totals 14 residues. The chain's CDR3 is CAISSRGDTDTQYF.

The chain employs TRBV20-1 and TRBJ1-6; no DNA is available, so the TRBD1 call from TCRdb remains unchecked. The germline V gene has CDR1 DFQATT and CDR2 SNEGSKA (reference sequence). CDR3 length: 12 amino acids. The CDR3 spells CSVSPGLETLHF.

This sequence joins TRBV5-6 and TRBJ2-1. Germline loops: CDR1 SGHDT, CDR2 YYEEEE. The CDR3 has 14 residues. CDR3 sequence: CASSLVRLFGEQFF. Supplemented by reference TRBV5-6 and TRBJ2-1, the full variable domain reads DAGVTQSPTHLIKTRGQQVTLRCSPKSGHDTVSWYQQALGQGPQFIFQYYEEEERQRGNFPDRFSGHQFPNYSSELNVNALLLGDSALYLCASSLVRLFGEQFFGPGTRLTVL.

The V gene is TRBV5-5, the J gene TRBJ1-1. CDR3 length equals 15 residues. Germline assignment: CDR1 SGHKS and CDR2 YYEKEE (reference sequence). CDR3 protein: CASSLGPNLNTEAFF.

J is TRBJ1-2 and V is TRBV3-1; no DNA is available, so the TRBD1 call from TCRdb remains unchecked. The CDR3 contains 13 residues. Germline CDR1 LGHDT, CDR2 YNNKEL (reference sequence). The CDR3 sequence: CASSRPGTRGYTF. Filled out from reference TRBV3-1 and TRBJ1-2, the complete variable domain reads DTAVSQTPKYLVTQMGNDKSIKCEQNLGHDTMYWYKQDSKKFLKIMFSYNNKELIINETVPNRFSPKSPDKAHLNLHINSLELGDSAVYFCASSRPGTRGYTFGSGTRLTVV.

CDR3 region: CASSLTRSYEQYF. The chain recombines TRBV12-3 or TRBV12-4 with TRBJ2-7. The CDR3 is made up of 13 amino acids.

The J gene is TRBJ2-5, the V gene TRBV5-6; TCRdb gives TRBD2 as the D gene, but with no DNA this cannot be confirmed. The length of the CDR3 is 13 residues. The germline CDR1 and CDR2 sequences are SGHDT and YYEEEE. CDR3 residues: CASSSLSWETQYF.

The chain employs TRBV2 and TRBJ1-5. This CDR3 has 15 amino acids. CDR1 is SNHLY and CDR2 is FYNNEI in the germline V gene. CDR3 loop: CASSEMVTVYQPQHF.

CDR3 protein: CASSREGGKNIQYF. The chain carries TRBV19 and TRBJ2-4; checking the TCRdb D call of TRBD1 is not possible without DNA. This CDR3 is built from 14 residues. The germline V gene encodes CDR1 LNHDA and CDR2 SQIVND (reference sequence). Filled out from reference TRBV19 and TRBJ2-4, the complete variable domain reads DGGITQSPKYLFRKEGQNVTLSCEQNLNHDAMYWYRQDPGQGLRLIYYSQIVNDFQKGDIAEGYSVSREKKESFPLTVTSAQKNPTAFYLCASSREGGKNIQYFGAGTRLSVL.

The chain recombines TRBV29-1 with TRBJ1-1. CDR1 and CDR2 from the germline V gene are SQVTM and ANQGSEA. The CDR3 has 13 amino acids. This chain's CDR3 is CSASMVENTEAFF.

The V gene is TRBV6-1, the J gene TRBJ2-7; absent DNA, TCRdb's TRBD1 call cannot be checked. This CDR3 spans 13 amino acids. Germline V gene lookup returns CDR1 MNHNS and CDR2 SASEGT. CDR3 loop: CASSDRQYHEQYF.

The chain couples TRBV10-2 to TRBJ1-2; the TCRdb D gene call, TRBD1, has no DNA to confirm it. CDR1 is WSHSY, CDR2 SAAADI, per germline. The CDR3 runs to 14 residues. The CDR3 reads CASRGNGQGDGYTF.

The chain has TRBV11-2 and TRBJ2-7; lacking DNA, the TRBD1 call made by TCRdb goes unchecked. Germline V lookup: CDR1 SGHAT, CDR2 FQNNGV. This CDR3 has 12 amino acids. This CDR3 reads CASSFRADLKYF. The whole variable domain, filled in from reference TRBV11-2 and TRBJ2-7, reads EAGVAQSPRYKIIEKRQSVAFWCNPISGHATLYWYQQILGQGPKLLIQFQNNGVVDDSQLPKDRFSAERLKGVDSTLKIQPAKLEDSAVYLCASSFRADLKYFGPGTRLTVT.

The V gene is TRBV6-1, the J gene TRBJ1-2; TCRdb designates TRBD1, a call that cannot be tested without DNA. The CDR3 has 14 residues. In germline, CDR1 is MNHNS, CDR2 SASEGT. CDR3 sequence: CASIRDRGNYGYTF.

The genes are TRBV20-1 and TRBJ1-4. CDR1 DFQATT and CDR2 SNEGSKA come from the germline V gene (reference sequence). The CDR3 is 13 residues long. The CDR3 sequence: CSASEPTNEKLFF.

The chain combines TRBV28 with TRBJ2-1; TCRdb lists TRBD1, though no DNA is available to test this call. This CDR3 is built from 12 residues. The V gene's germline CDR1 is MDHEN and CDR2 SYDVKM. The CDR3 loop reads CASSQGDDEQFF.

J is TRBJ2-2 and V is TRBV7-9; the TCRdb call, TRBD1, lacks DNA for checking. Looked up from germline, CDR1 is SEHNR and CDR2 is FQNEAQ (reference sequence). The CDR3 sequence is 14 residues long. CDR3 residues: CASRYPGFTGELFF.

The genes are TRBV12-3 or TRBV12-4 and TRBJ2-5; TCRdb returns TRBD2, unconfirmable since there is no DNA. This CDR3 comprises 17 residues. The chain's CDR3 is CASSPGWNSGAQETQYF.

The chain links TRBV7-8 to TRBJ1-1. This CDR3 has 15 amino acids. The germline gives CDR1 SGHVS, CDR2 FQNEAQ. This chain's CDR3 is CASSPRFQLNTEAFF.